This T cell receptor beta chain was sequenced for a study of blood T cells in healthy people across ages. Overall study: Capture by template switching was about one barcoded beta molecule per two T cells.

Findings and caveats of the study: Correlation between TCR beta diversity and naive T cell percentage was strong.

Each sample had at least 7 million PBMCs isolated. This clonotype has just a few counts. The antigen remains unidentified. Alongside a J-beta primer mix, a sample-barcoded 5' primer served in a second PCR lasting about 7 to 12 cycles. Every cDNA molecule bore a tag from a template-switch adaptor containing 12 random nucleotides. TCRdb analysed the 5' RACE reads with MiXCR anew, one entry per CDR3 protein. The sample yields about 1.1 million distinct CDR3 sequences, more than 30% seen once. The CDR3 is 15 residues long. J gave up 5 bases and V 6 bases, and 8 bases lay outside the gene matches. Germline CDR1 SNHLY, CDR2 FYNNEI.

The chain uses TRBV2 and TRBJ1-4, with 8 positions matching TRBD1. Sequencing used blood. The sequence was obtained from a man aged 18 to 30 in good health. CDR3 sequence reads: CASSPSTGENEKLFF. The CDR3 DNA sequence: TGTGCCAGCAGCCCGTCGACAGGGGAAAATGAAAAACTGTTTTTT.